These 31 T cell receptor beta chains were all obtained from the same sample, sequenced in a study of long-term antiretroviral therapy in people with HIV. Run at survey level, the immunoSEQ assay was version v3.0. The repertoire was sequenced with immunoSEQ multiplex PCR; TCRdb's copy has only in-frame clones and lacks some. The sample lists approximately 35,000 clones, 90% to 95% occurring once. The sequences come from unsorted PBMCs, collected 5.1 years after starting antiretroviral therapy. All receptors come from a woman between 50 and 59 years old with HIV.

The DNA for the CDR3 is TGTGCCAGCAGCTACCGGGACAGGGGTTCCGAGCAGTACTTC. This gives the protein CASSYRDRGSEQYF. V and J are TRBV5-4 and TRBJ2-7, with 10 positions matching TRBD1. Looked up from germline, CDR1 is SGHNT and CDR2 is YYREEE (reference sequence). V dropped 3 bases and J dropped 6; count of bases not matched to a gene: 6. The CDR3 covers 14 residues.

This chain uses TRBV9 with TRBJ1-4, with a weak D call TRBD1 (5 bases). The CDR3 runs to 14 residues. Germline V gives CDR1 SGDLS, CDR2 YYNGEE. The V and J ends lost 5 bases and 8 bases respectively, with 16 bases between them. For the CDR3, the DNA is TGTGCCAGCAGTGCCGGAGACAGAAGGGAAAAACTGTTTTTT. Translated, it gives CASSAGDRREKLFF.

The genes are TRBV7-8 and TRBJ1-5, with D possibly being TRBD1 (5 bases). The CDR3 sequence is 13 residues long. Trimming removed 2 bases at V and 6 bases at J, with 8 bases between. Germline V gene sequence: CDR1 SGHVS, CDR2 FQNEAQ. The chain's CDR3 is CASSLNQGQPQHF. The CDR3 nucleotides read TGTGCCAGCAGCTTAAACCAGGGTCAGCCCCAGCATTTT.

This chain joins TRBV30 and TRBJ1-5; TRBD1 matches 8 bases. The CDR3 contains 14 residues. Unmatched junction bases numbered 4, after V lost 2 bases and J lost 4 bases. Germline CDR1 and CDR2: GTSNPN and SVGIG (reference sequence). CDR3 sequence (DNA): TGTGCCTGGAGTAGGGGACAGGCTAATCAGCCCCAGCATTTT. This sequence encodes CAWSRGQANQPQHF.

The J gene is TRBJ1-5, the V gene TRBV4-1; tentatively, D is TRBD1 (5 bases). V was shortened by 1 base and J by 4 bases, with 11 bases between the two germline ends. The CDR3 length is 15 residues. Germline CDR1 MGHRA, CDR2 YSYEKL. Here the CDR3 DNA reads TGCGCCAGCAGCCAAGGGTGGGGGGAAAATCAGCCCCAGCATTTT. As protein: CASSQGWGENQPQHF.

The chain combines TRBV5-1 with TRBJ2-5; D not resolved. Trimming removed 1 base at V and 2 bases at J, with 9 bases between. Germline V CDR1 and CDR2: SGHRS, YFSETQ. This CDR3 is 14 amino acids long. Here the CDR3 reads CASSLFGGQETQYF. CDR3 coding DNA: TGCGCCAGCAGCTTGTTTGGCGGTCAAGAGACCCAGTACTTC.

The rearrangement joins TRBV5-6 to TRBJ1-5; no reliable D call. The CDR3 has 12 residues. Per germline, CDR1 SGHDT and CDR2 YYEEEE. The V and J ends lost 0 bases and 5 bases respectively, with 3 bases between them. The CDR3: CASSLGDQPQHF. CDR3 nucleotides: TGTGCCAGCAGCTTGGGGGATCAGCCCCAGCATTTT.

The chain uses TRBV6-5 and TRBJ1-4, with 7 positions matching TRBD1. This CDR3 is 13 amino acids long. The ends lost 4 bases at V and 8 bases at J; junction bases unmatched: 4. Per germline, CDR1 MNHEY and CDR2 SVGAGI. CDR3 amino acids: CASSWPGGEKLFF. CDR3 in DNA: TGTGCCAGCAGTTGGCCAGGGGGGGAAAAACTGTTTTTT.

CDR3 in amino acids: CASSARVGFSAGELFF. The CDR3 DNA follows: TGTGCCAGCAGTGCCAGGGTAGGGTTCAGCGCCGGGGAGCTGTTTTTT. The V gene is TRBV2, the J gene TRBJ2-2; D perhaps matches TRBD1 (5 bases). CDR1 is SNHLY, CDR2 FYNNEI, per germline. This CDR3 region has 16 residues. V was shortened by 4 bases and J by 6 bases, with 18 bases between the two germline ends.

The chain is built from TRBV14 and TRBJ1-2; TRBD1 aligns across 8 bases. The V segment lost 4 bases and the J segment 7 bases; nucleotides outside the gene matches: 8. CDR1 and CDR2 from the germline V gene are SGHDN and FVKESK. This CDR3 contains 14 residues. CDR3 nucleotide sequence: TGTGCCAGCAGCCCCCTAGGACAGGGAGGTGGCTACACCTTC. As protein: CASSPLGQGGGYTF.

The chain has TRBV7-8 and TRBJ2-4; D may be TRBD1 (7 bases). CDR1 is SGHVS, CDR2 FQNEAQ, per germline. The CDR3 contains 19 residues. The V end was cut by 5 bases, the J end by 5 bases, with 28 bases between. CDR3 sequence: CASSTAVRQGGVRQNIQYF. The CDR3 DNA follows: TGTGCCAGCAGCACGGCCGTTCGGCAGGGGGGAGTTCGGCAAAACATTCAGTACTTC.

The CDR3 protein is CAWSVGGLDGYTF. Here the CDR3 DNA reads TGTGCCTGGAGTGTGGGAGGGTTGGATGGCTACACCTTC. The chain recombines TRBV30 with TRBJ1-2; D not resolved. The CDR3 has 13 amino acids. Germline CDR1 reads GTSNPN; CDR2 reads SVGIG (reference sequence). V lost 0 bases to trimming and J lost 6 bases, with 11 bases between them.

The CDR3 protein is CASSQDASRYIQYF. The CDR3 nucleotides are TGTGCCAGCAGCCAAGATGCTAGTAGGTACATTCAGTACTTC. This chain uses TRBV4-2 with TRBJ2-4; D is unclear. With 0 bases removed from V and 8 bases from J, the gap between germline ends came to 11 bases. The CDR3 has 14 amino acids. Germline V lookup: CDR1 LGHNA, CDR2 YNFKEQ.

This chain links TRBV5-1 with TRBJ2-5; 7 bases are shared with TRBD2. The CDR3 contains 15 residues. J gave up 3 bases and V 0 bases, and 5 bases lay outside the gene matches. Looked up from germline, CDR1 is SGHRS and CDR2 is YFSETQ. The CDR3 protein is CASSLGASGEETQYF. The DNA of the CDR3 is TGCGCCAGCAGCTTGGGGGCTAGCGGAGAAGAGACCCAGTACTTC.

This rearrangement joins TRBV10-3 to TRBJ2-3; D is ambiguous. This CDR3 has 12 amino acids. Trimming stripped 2 bases from V and 2 bases from J, with 2 bases between. The germline V gene encodes CDR1 ENHRY and CDR2 SYGVKD. For the CDR3, the DNA is TGTGCCATCAGTGAGAACACAGATACGCAGTATTTT. This gives the protein CAISENTDTQYF.

The CDR3 region has the DNA TGTGCCAGCAGCTTAGCGTGGGGTTCGGACAATGGATCACCCCTCCACTTT. Its translation: CASSLAWGSDNGSPLHF. The rearrangement uses TRBV7-2 and TRBJ1-6; a weak D match, TRBD1 (5 bases). CDR3 size: 17 residues. The germline V gene encodes CDR1 SGHTA and CDR2 FQGNSA. Trimming left V 0 bases short and J 10 bases short, with 19 bases between.

The V call is TRBV7-2, the J call TRBJ2-3; D ambiguous. The CDR3 is 13 amino acids. The ends were cut back, 2 bases at V and 1 base at J, with 4 bases in the middle. Germline CDR1 reads SGHTA; CDR2 reads FQGNSA. Here the CDR3 reads CASSLLGTDTQYF. CDR3 DNA sequence: TGTGCCAGCAGCTTACTAGGCACAGATACGCAGTATTTT.

The V and J genes are TRBV19 and TRBJ2-2; D uncertain. Germline loops: CDR1 LNHDA, CDR2 SQIVND (reference sequence). Deletions cut 3 bases from V and 5 bases from J, with 13 bases between. The CDR3 length is 15 residues. CDR3 nucleotides: TGTGCCAGTAGTATGGGCAGTGTTCTAACCGGGGAGCTGTTTTTT. Protein sequence: CASSMGSVLTGELFF.

The chain couples TRBV6-5 to TRBJ1-1, with D perhaps matching TRBD1 (5 bases). CDR1 and CDR2 from the germline V gene are MNHEY and SVGAGI. The CDR3 has 13 residues. V lost 7 bases to trimming and J lost 4 bases, with 13 bases between them. The CDR3 region has the DNA TGTGCCAGCAAGGAGTCGGGGGGCACTGAAGCTTTCTTT. Translated: CASKESGGTEAFF.

The chain combines TRBV2 with TRBJ2-2; perhaps TRBD1 as D (6 bases). CDR3 size: 14 residues. The V and J ends lost 6 bases and 6 bases respectively, with 14 bases between them. Germline V lookup: CDR1 SNHLY, CDR2 FYNNEI. DNA of the CDR3: TGTGCCAGCAGGGCCGGGACACAGCCCGGGGAGCTGTTTTTT. Translated, it gives CASRAGTQPGELFF. Looking up the rest from reference TRBV2 and TRBJ2-2 gives the full variable domain: EPEVTQTPSHQVTQMGQEVILRCVPISNHLYFYWYRQILGQKVEFLVSFYNNEISEKSEIFDDQFSVERPDGSNFTLKIRSTKLEDSAMYFCASRAGTQPGELFFGEGSRLTVL.

The V call is TRBV13, the J call TRBJ2-5; 9 bases fit TRBD2. This CDR3 region has 17 residues. V dropped 5 bases and J dropped 7; count of bases not matched to a gene: 17. In germline, CDR1 is PRHDT, CDR2 FYEKMQ (reference sequence). CDR3 coding DNA: TGTGCCAGCAGCACAAGGTCCGGCGGGGGGGCGATTGGGACCCAGTACTTC. This gives the protein CASSTRSGGGAIGTQYF.

The J gene is TRBJ1-2, the V gene TRBV30, with 9 bases matching TRBD1. The junction had 4 bases not matched to a gene; V was cut back by 0 bases and J by 8 bases. The CDR3 contains 13 residues. Per germline, CDR1 GTSNPN and CDR2 SVGIG (reference sequence). The CDR3 DNA follows: TGTGCCTGGAGTGTACAGGGGGCCTTAGGCTACACCTTC. Translating gives CAWSVQGALGYTF. Together with reference TRBV30 and TRBJ1-2, the CDR3 gives the full variable domain: SQTIHQWPATLVQPVGSPLSLECTVEGTSNPNLYWYRQAAGRGLQLLFYSVGIGQISSEVPQNLSASRPQDRQFILSSKKLLLSDSGFYLCAWSVQGALGYTFGSGTRLTVV.

The V call is TRBV25-1, the J call TRBJ1-6; D remains ambiguous. Germline V gene lookup returns CDR1 MGHDK and CDR2 SYGVNS. The V end was cut by 3 bases, the J end by 10 bases, with 13 bases between. CDR3 size: 14 residues. CDR3 protein: CASSDGGSHSPLHF. The CDR3 nucleotides are TGTGCCAGCAGTGATGGAGGGAGCCACTCACCCCTCCACTTT.

CDR3 bases: TGCGCCAGCAGCTTGGGATCCCCAGGGGTGGAGGAGACCCAGTACTTC. This codes for CASSLGSPGVEETQYF. The chain carries TRBV5-1 and TRBJ2-5, with a weak D call TRBD1 (6 bases). The CDR3 has 16 amino acids. V shed 0 bases and J shed 5 bases, with 17 bases lying between them. From germline, CDR1 is SGHRS and CDR2 YFSETQ.

The chain has TRBV5-6 and TRBJ1-6; tentatively, D is TRBD1 (5 bases). The CDR3 is 19 residues long. V lost 2 bases to trimming and J lost 0 bases, with 18 bases between them. Germline lookup yields CDR1 SGHDT and CDR2 YYEEEE. The CDR3 here is CASSFRTSGISSYNSPLHF. The CDR3 DNA reads TGTGCCAGCAGCTTTAGGACATCCGGGATAAGCTCCTATAATTCACCCCTCCACTTT.

The chain recombines TRBV9 with TRBJ1-1; the D is unclear. Per germline, CDR1 SGDLS and CDR2 YYNGEE. Deletions cut 4 bases from V and 3 bases from J, with 10 bases between. CDR3 length: 13 amino acids. DNA of the CDR3: TGTGCCAGCAGCCGTGGACCTGACACTGAAGCTTTCTTT. The encoded protein is CASSRGPDTEAFF.

This chain links TRBV7-8 with TRBJ1-2; no clear D gene. Trimming removed 0 bases at V and 4 bases at J, with 9 bases between. The CDR3 has 14 residues. Looked up from germline, CDR1 is SGHVS and CDR2 is FQNEAQ. The DNA for the CDR3 is TGTGCCAGCAGCTTAGCCGGGAGTGGCTATGGCTACACCTTC. Translation gives CASSLAGSGYGYTF.

J is TRBJ1-2 and V is TRBV7-2, with D maybe TRBD1 (5 bases). Germline loops: CDR1 SGHTA, CDR2 FQGNSA. V lost 1 base and J 7 bases, leaving 10 bases between the germline ends. The CDR3 is 13 residues long. The CDR3 here is CASSLGGTAGYTF. DNA of the CDR3: TGTGCCAGCAGCTTAGGGGGGACCGCTGGCTACACCTTC.

This chain uses TRBV6-5 with TRBJ2-7, with 10 nucleotides matching TRBD1. Germline CDR1 and CDR2: MNHEY and SVGAGI. The length of the CDR3 is 15 residues. J lost 6 bases, V lost 2 bases, and 7 bases had no gene match. The CDR3 DNA is TGTGCCAGCAGTTACAATAGACAGGGGGCCGTCGAGCAGTACTTC. This gives the protein CASSYNRQGAVEQYF.

The chain employs TRBV2 and TRBJ2-5; D uncertain. V was cut by 1 base and J by 1 base, with 4 bases left in between. Germline CDR1 reads SNHLY; CDR2 reads FYNNEI. This CDR3 contains 13 residues. The CDR3 DNA reads TGTGCCAGCAGTGAAGACAGCCAAGAGACCCAGTACTTC. This sequence encodes CASSEDSQETQYF.

The chain's CDR3 is CASSPISGHGYTF. CDR3 nucleotides: TGTGCCAGCAGCCCGATTTCGGGACACGGCTACACCTTC. V and J are TRBV6-5 and TRBJ1-2; the D gene is possibly TRBD1 (6 bases). CDR3 size: 13 residues. V was shortened by 6 bases and J by 8 bases, with 16 bases between the two germline ends. Germline assignment: CDR1 MNHEY and CDR2 SVGAGI.